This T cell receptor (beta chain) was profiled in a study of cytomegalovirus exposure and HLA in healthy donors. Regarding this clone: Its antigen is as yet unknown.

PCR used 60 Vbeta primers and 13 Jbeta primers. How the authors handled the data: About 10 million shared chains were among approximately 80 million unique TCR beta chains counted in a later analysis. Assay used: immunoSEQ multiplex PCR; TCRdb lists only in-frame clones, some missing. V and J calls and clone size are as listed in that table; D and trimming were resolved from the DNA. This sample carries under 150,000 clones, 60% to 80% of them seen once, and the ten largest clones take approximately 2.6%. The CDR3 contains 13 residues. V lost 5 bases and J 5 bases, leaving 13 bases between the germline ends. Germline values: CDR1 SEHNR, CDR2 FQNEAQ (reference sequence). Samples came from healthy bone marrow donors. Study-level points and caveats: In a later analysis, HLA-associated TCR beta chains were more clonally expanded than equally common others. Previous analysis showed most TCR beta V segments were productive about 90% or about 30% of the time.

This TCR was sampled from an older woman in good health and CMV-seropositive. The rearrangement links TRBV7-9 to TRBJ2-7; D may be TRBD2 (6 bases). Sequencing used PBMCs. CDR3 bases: TGTGCCAGCAGCCTGGGACTGCCGGACGAGCAGTACTTC. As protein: CASSLGLPDEQYF.